This T cell receptor (beta chain) derives from a study of T cell repertoires in cytomegalovirus infection. As regards this clonotype: Its matching antigen is unknown.

The length of the CDR3 is 14 residues. Germline-derived CDR1 and CDR2 are DFQATT and SNEGSKA (reference sequence). The J segment lost 6 bases and the V segment lost 2 bases, leaving 1 base of the junction unmatched. A single record per CDR3 protein comes from TCRdb applying MiXCR to the reads. The sample consists of some 560,000 distinct CDR3 sequences, around 40% of them appearing once. The origin of this receptor is a human donor in good health (CMV status not recorded). Some clones in this sample may be carry-over from other donors' samples. The V call is TRBV20-1, the J call TRBJ2-1, with 13 positions matching TRBD2. This material consisted of cultured PBMCs, taken from culture after CMV antigen stimulation. The CDR3 protein is CSARRTSGGNEQFF. As DNA, the CDR3 is TGCAGTGCTAGAAGGACTAGCGGGGGCAATGAGCAGTTCTTC.